Shown below are 30 T cell receptor beta chains from a single sample sequenced in a study of blood T cell repertoires in COVID-19. Profiling relied on immunoSEQ multiplex PCR, and the TCRdb table lists in-frame clones only, not all of them. Of 140,000 to 150,000 clones in the sample, roughly 84% were seen once. The sequencing input was peripheral blood. The source of these receptors is a man in his fifties or sixties with active or convalescent COVID-19.

CDR3: CASSPGRYEQYF. The CDR3 DNA reads TGTGCCAGCTCACCAGGGAGATACGAGCAGTACTTC. The chain carries TRBV18 and TRBJ2-7, with D possibly being TRBD2 (5 bases). Trimming pared 2 bases from V and 4 bases from J, leaving 6 bases between. CDR1 and CDR2 (germline): KGHSH, LQKENI. This CDR3 has 12 residues.

CDR3 loop: CASSLSVDEKLFF. CDR3 in DNA: TGTGCCAGCAGCTTATCGGTGGATGAAAAACTGTTTTTT. The V and J genes are TRBV7-7 and TRBJ1-4; D gene ambiguous. This CDR3 is built from 13 residues. Germline V gene sequence: CDR1 SSHAT, CDR2 FNYEAQ (reference sequence). V lost 2 bases and J lost 6, with 7 bases in between.

The V and J genes are TRBV29-1 and TRBJ1-1; D remains unclear. Germline values: CDR1 SQVTM, CDR2 ANQGSEA. There are 12 residues in the CDR3. The V end lost 4 bases, the J end lost 3 bases, and 9 bases lay between the germline ends. CDR3 loop: CSVVWRDTEAFF. In DNA form, the CDR3 reads TGCAGCGTTGTGTGGCGGGACACTGAAGCTTTCTTT.

In its sample, this clone was seen a few times. This rearrangement joins TRBV13 to TRBJ1-2; 11 positions agree with TRBD1. Germline values: CDR1 PRHDT, CDR2 FYEKMQ (reference sequence). The CDR3 runs 16 residues. V shed 5 bases and J 4 bases; nucleotides not matched to a gene: 9. This chain's CDR3 is CASSPGTGGLFYGYTF. DNA of the CDR3: TGTGCCAGCAGCCCCGGGACAGGGGGTTTGTTCTATGGCTACACCTTC.

The chain couples TRBV5-1 to TRBJ2-1; 11 bases match TRBD2. The V and J ends lost 4 bases and 4 bases, in that order; junction bases with no gene match: 10. The V gene's germline CDR1 is SGHRS and CDR2 YFSETQ. CDR3 length: 17 amino acids. The CDR3 loop reads CASSTVAGGPGYNEQFF. In nucleotides, the CDR3 is TGCGCCAGCAGCACGGTAGCGGGAGGGCCGGGGTACAATGAGCAGTTCTTC. Full variable domain (rest looked up from reference TRBV5-1 and TRBJ2-1): KAGVTQTPRYLIKTRGQQVTLSCSPISGHRSVSWYQQTPGQGLQFLFEYFSETQRNKGNFPGRFSGRQFSNSRSEMNVSTLELGDSALYLCASSTVAGGPGYNEQFFGPGTRLTVL.

The chain employs TRBV4-1 and TRBJ1-1; D may be TRBD1 (6 bases). The CDR3 runs to 14 residues. Per germline, CDR1 MGHRA and CDR2 YSYEKL. V was trimmed by 6 bases and J by 0 bases, leaving 11 bases between them. CDR3 bases: TGCGCCAGCAGGCCCGGACAGATGAACACTGAAGCTTTCTTT. Translating it yields CASRPGQMNTEAFF.

The genes are TRBV5-6 and TRBJ2-6, with TRBD2 identical over 7 bases. The trim removed 7 bases at V and 0 bases at J, leaving 7 bases unmatched. This CDR3 contains 16 residues. The germline CDR1 and CDR2 sequences are SGHDT and YYEEEE. CDR3 nucleotide sequence: TGTGCCAGCCGTATGCGGGGGAACTCTGGGGCCAACGTCCTGACTTTC. This gives the protein CASRMRGNSGANVLTF.

The chain carries TRBV30 and TRBJ1-1; D not resolved. The V gene's germline CDR1 is GTSNPN and CDR2 SVGIG (reference sequence). The CDR3 is made up of 13 amino acids. With 6 bases removed from V and 1 base from J, the gap between germline ends came to 12 bases. CDR3 DNA sequence: TGTGCCTGCCTCCCGACTCCGAACACTGAAGCTTTCTTT. This gives the protein CACLPTPNTEAFF.

This chain links TRBV7-2 with TRBJ2-5; 8 nucleotides agree with TRBD2. The germline V gene has CDR1 SGHTA and CDR2 FQGNSA. V lost 5 bases and J lost 2; bases outside the gene matches: 7. The CDR3 contains 15 residues. The CDR3 is CASSRGGQVQETQYF. CDR3 bases: TGTGCCAGCAGCCGCGGGGGGCAGGTACAAGAGACCCAGTACTTC.

The chain combines TRBV25-1 with TRBJ1-4, with D uncertain. The CDR3 totals 13 residues. V was clipped by 6 bases and J by 7 bases, with 12 bases between them. Germline CDR1 is MGHDK and CDR2 is SYGVNS. CDR3 DNA: TGTGCCAGCAGAGAGGTCCGGCGTGAAAAACTGTTTTTT. It encodes CASREVRREKLFF.

The V gene is TRBV19, the J gene TRBJ2-3; D is uncertain. The germline V gene has CDR1 LNHDA and CDR2 SQIVND (reference sequence). The CDR3 runs to 15 residues. The germline V and J ends were trimmed by 9 bases and 0 bases, with 16 bases remaining between them. The CDR3 spells CASASFGSSTDTQYF. In nucleotides, the CDR3 is TGTGCCAGCGCTAGTTTCGGATCTAGCACAGATACGCAGTATTTT. The whole variable domain, filled in from reference TRBV19 and TRBJ2-3, reads DGGITQSPKYLFRKEGQNVTLSCEQNLNHDAMYWYRQDPGQGLRLIYYSQIVNDFQKGDIAEGYSVSREKKESFPLTVTSAQKNPTAFYLCASASFGSSTDTQYFGPGTRLTVL.

The V call is TRBV6-2 or TRBV6-3, the J call TRBJ2-5, with D perhaps matching TRBD1 (6 bases). Trimming cost V 2 bases and J 5 bases, with 15 bases left between them. The CDR3 runs 15 residues. Germline lookup yields CDR1 MNHEY and CDR2 SVGEGT. Written as DNA, the CDR3 is TGTGCCAGCAGTTACGGGCGAGGGGGTAGGGAGACCCAGTACTTC. It encodes CASSYGRGGRETQYF.

The chain employs TRBV7-2 and TRBJ2-5; D is perhaps TRBD2 (6 bases). Germline CDR1 reads SGHTA; CDR2 reads FQGNSA. The CDR3 consists of 15 residues. Trimming pared 4 bases from V and 2 bases from J, leaving 14 bases between. CDR3 DNA: TGTGCCAGCAGCTCCATATGGGGGGATCAAGAGACCCAGTACTTC. Amino acids: CASSSIWGDQETQYF. Full variable domain (outside the CDR3, taken from reference TRBV7-2 and TRBJ2-5): GAGVSQSPSNKVTEKGKDVELRCDPISGHTALYWYRQSLGQGLEFLIYFQGNSAPDKSGLPSDRFSAERTGGSVSTLTIQRTQQEDSAVYLCASSSIWGDQETQYFGPGTRLLVL.

The rearrangement uses TRBV7-9 and TRBJ2-5, with 8 bases lining up with TRBD2. The CDR3 loop spans 16 amino acids. Germline lookup yields CDR1 SEHNR and CDR2 FQNEAQ (reference sequence). The V gene end was trimmed by 5 bases and the J gene end by 2 bases; junction bases not matched to a gene: 10. DNA for the CDR3: TGTGCCAGCAGCGGGGGACTAGTCGGGCCTCAAGAGACCCAGTACTTC. Translated: CASSGGLVGPQETQYF.

The chain employs TRBV4-3 and TRBJ1-1; D gene ambiguous. Per germline, CDR1 LGHNA and CDR2 YSLEER. This CDR3 is 16 amino acids long. Trimming took 1 base from V and 1 from J, leaving 13 bases between them. As DNA, the CDR3 is TGCGCCAGCAGCCAAGGTGTCAGAACCAAGAACACTGAAGCTTTCTTT. Translation: CASSQGVRTKNTEAFF.

The V and J genes are TRBV3-1 (or the pseudogene TRBV3-2) and TRBJ2-7, with D tentatively TRBD1 (5 bases). CDR3 length: 12 amino acids. The V end was cut by 4 bases, the J end by 5 bases, with 9 bases between. CDR1 LGHDT and CDR2 YNNKEL come from the germline V gene (reference sequence). The CDR3 region is CASSPQGDEQYF. CDR3 DNA sequence: TGTGCCAGCAGCCCGCAGGGTGACGAGCAGTACTTC.

This clone occurred once. The chain carries TRBV20-1 and TRBJ2-5; TRBD2 matches 8 bases. This CDR3 spans 16 amino acids. CDR1 and CDR2 (germline): DFQATT, SNEGSKA (reference sequence). After removal of 3 bases from V and 2 bases from J, the junction contained 11 bases not matched to a gene. DNA for the CDR3: TGCAGTGCTAGTGTAGGGATAGCGGGGATACAAGAGACCCAGTACTTC. Translation: CSASVGIAGIQETQYF.

The V and J genes are TRBV6-2 or TRBV6-3 and TRBJ1-1, with D unresolved. Germline V lookup: CDR1 MNHEY, CDR2 SVGEGT. V lost 0 bases and J lost 6, with 14 bases in between. The CDR3 is made up of 15 amino acids. The CDR3 nucleotides read TGTGCCAGCAGTTACTCGGGTCGTGGGCAACCTGAAGCTTTCTTT. It yields the protein CASSYSGRGQPEAFF.

The rearrangement joins TRBV11-3 to TRBJ1-1, with D maybe TRBD1 (6 bases). Trimming took off 6 bases at V and 4 bases at J, with 12 bases between the two ends. Germline values: CDR1 SGHNT, CDR2 YENEEA. This CDR3 spans 13 amino acids. CDR3 coding DNA: TGTGCCAGCAGTTCGGGACACCGCACTGAAGCTTTCTTT. Amino acid sequence: CASSSGHRTEAFF.

The count of this clone is one. CDR3 region: CASSLLQGSYGYTF. The CDR3 DNA reads as TGTGCCAGCAGTTTATTGCAGGGCTCCTATGGCTACACCTTC. The V gene is TRBV28, the J gene TRBJ1-2; weak D call: TRBD1 (5 bases). Per the germline V gene, CDR1 is MDHEN and CDR2 is SYDVKM. The CDR3 is 14 residues long. V lost 1 base to trimming and J lost 4 bases, with 10 bases between them.

The CDR3: CASSFRFLAANLEDQQETQYF. The CDR3 nucleotides are TGTGCCAGCAGTTTTCGTTTTCTAGCGGCCAACCTAGAAGACCAGCAAGAGACCCAGTACTTC. The rearrangement links TRBV28 to TRBJ2-5, with TRBD2 matching over 7 bases. Germline CDR1 and CDR2: MDHEN and SYDVKM. J was trimmed by 2 bases and V by 3 bases; bases with no gene match: 24. The length of the CDR3 is 21 residues.

Comment on this clone: The germline gene is not matched at one end of the junction; a read error may be the cause. This chain links TRBV19 with TRBJ2-3; tentative D call: TRBD2 (7 bases). The CDR3 spans 15 residues. Germline V CDR1 and CDR2: LNHDA, SQIVND (reference sequence). The chain's CDR3 is CASSTGGQSTDTQYF. For the CDR3, the DNA is TGTGCCAGCAGTACGGGGGGACAAAGCACAGATACGCAGTATTTT.

V is TRBV9 and J is TRBJ2-1; TRBD2 agrees at 7 bases. CDR1 SGDLS and CDR2 YYNGEE come from the germline V gene. The CDR3 contains 14 residues. J was trimmed by 6 bases and V by 0 bases; bases with no gene match: 3. In DNA form, the CDR3 reads TGTGCCAGCAGCGTAGTGTTAGCGGGCAATGAGCAGTTCTTC. Protein sequence: CASSVVLAGNEQFF.

The chain combines TRBV12-3 or TRBV12-4 with TRBJ2-7; 7 nucleotides align to TRBD1. There are 12 residues in the CDR3. The V and J ends lost 4 bases and 6 bases, in that order; junction bases with no gene match: 3. The CDR3 here is CASSYTGVEQYV. In nucleotides, the CDR3 is TGTGCCAGCAGTTATACAGGGGTCGAGCAGTACGTC.

CDR3: CASSLSGLNTEAFF. DNA of the CDR3: TGCGCCAGCAGCTTGTCAGGGTTGAACACTGAAGCTTTCTTT. The V gene is TRBV5-1, the J gene TRBJ1-1; possible D gene TRBD1, 5 bases. Trimming left V 1 base short and J 0 bases short, with 7 bases between. Germline CDR1 is SGHRS and CDR2 is YFSETQ. CDR3 length equals 14 residues.

The chain uses TRBV15 and TRBJ2-7; TRBD2 matches at 9 bases. The V gene's germline CDR1 is LNHNV and CDR2 YYDKDF (reference sequence). The ends lost 1 base at V and 3 bases at J; junction bases unmatched: 7. There are 16 residues in the CDR3. Here the CDR3 DNA reads TGTGCCACCAGCAGAGTGGGTCTAGCGGGGAACTACGAGCAGTACGTC. Its translation is CATSRVGLAGNYEQYV.

V gene TRBV9 combines with J gene TRBJ1-3; TRBD1 aligns across 10 bases. The length of the CDR3 is 20 residues. Trimming at V came to 0 bases and at J to 0 bases, leaving 12 bases not matched to a gene. The germline V gene has CDR1 SGDLS and CDR2 YYNGEE. CDR3 DNA sequence: TGTGCCAGCAGCGTAGGACTCGGACAGGGGGTAGGAGGCTCTGGAAACACCATATATTTT. Its protein is CASSVGLGQGVGGSGNTIYF.

This clone has only a few counts. The chain combines TRBV4-3 with TRBJ1-6; D may be TRBD1 (5 bases). This CDR3 is 13 amino acids long. Trimming pared 7 bases from V and 4 bases from J, leaving 8 bases between. CDR1 and CDR2 from the germline V gene are LGHNA and YSLEER. CDR3 in DNA: TGCGCCAGCAACGCAGGGTATAATTCACCCCTCCACTTT. It yields the protein CASNAGYNSPLHF.

The J gene is TRBJ2-2, the V gene TRBV7-2, with D maybe TRBD1 (5 bases). The V gene's germline CDR1 is SGHTA and CDR2 FQGNSA. Deletions cut 3 bases from V and 4 bases from J, with 12 bases between. The CDR3 spans 15 residues. CDR3 DNA: TGTGCCAGCAGCTTTGCAACAGGTCGCACCGGGGAGCTGTTTTTT. Protein product: CASSFATGRTGELFF.

V and J are TRBV7-9 and TRBJ2-1, with 7 positions matching TRBD2. The CDR3 sequence is 16 residues long. Germline V CDR1 and CDR2: SEHNR, FQNEAQ (reference sequence). V gave up 5 bases and J gave up 5 bases; unmatched junction bases: 12. DNA for the CDR3: TGTGCCAGCAGCCCCACTTTACTAGCGATCCACAATGAGCAGTTCTTC. Translation: CASSPTLLAIHNEQFF.